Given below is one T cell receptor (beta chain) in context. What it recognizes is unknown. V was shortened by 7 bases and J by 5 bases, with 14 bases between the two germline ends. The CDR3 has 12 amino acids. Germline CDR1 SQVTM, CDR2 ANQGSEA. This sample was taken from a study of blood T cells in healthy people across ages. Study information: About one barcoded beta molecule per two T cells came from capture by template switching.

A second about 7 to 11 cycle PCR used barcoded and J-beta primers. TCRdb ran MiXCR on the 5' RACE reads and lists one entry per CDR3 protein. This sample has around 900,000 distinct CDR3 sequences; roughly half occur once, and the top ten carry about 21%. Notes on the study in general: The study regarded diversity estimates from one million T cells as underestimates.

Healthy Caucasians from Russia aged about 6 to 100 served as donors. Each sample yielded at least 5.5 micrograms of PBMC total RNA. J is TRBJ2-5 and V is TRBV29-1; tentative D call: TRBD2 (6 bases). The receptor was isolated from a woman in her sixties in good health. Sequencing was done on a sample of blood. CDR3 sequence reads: CSAVGGRETQYF. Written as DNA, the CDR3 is TGCAGCGCCGTGGGGGGTCGGGAGACCCAGTACTTC.